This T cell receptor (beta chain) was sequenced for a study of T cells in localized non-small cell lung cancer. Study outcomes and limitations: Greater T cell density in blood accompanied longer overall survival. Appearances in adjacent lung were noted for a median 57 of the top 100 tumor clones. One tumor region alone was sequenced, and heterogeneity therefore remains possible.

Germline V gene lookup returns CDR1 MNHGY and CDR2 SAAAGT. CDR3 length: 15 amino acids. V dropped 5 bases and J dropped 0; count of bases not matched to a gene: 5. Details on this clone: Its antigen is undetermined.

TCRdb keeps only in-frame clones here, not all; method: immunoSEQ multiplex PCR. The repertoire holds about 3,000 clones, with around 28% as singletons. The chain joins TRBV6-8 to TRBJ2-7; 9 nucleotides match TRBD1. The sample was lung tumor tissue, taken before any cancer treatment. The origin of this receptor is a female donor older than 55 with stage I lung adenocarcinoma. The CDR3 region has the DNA TGTGCCAGCAGTGACAGGGGGGGAAGCTCCTACGAGCAGTACTTC. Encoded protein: CASSDRGGSSYEQYF.